This T cell receptor beta chain derives from a study of shared clonotypes between healthy human individuals (dated by TCRdb to 2019 to 2021). Broadly, across the study: A couple of women and a few men aged 18 to 49 years were included in the cohort. For each donor, three plates each were used for CD4 naive and CD4 memory, two plates were used for CD8 naive, and one plate was used for CD8 memory. To estimate repertoire size and how much clonotypes are shared between individuals, the study performed deep sequencing of blood TCR repertoires from a handful of healthy adults. To increase sequencing depth and limit assay-specific biases, TCR repertoire library preparation and sequencing were carried out by different laboratories using diverse techniques. Per donor, leukapheresis produced somewhere between about 0.8 and 9 billion PBMCs. The paper's findings and limits, for the study overall: Only blood was sampled, and tissue TCR repertoires likely differ from those in blood. Incomplete sequencing was indicated by rarefaction of sorted-subset datasets, despite the large sequencing depth. Pairwise subsampling led to the expectation that sequencing depth would affect the degree of clonotype sharing among donors. Higher generation probabilities were observed for clonotypes shared by all four sorted-subset donors than for non-shared clonotypes. About 5% of naive CD4, around 3.6% of naive CD8, roughly 2.5% of memory CD4, and roughly 0.4% of memory CD8 clonotypes were shared across several donors. Naive subsets generally had larger estimated clonotype richness than memory subsets did. The small number of donors limited the genetic and exposure-history diversity represented.

With regard to this clone: No antigen is known for it. No much larger clonotype is one base removed from it; base qualities were not supplied.

From the cysteine through the phenylalanine, the CDR3 covers 16 amino acids. Only the CDR3 region is kept as DNA, spanning 48 bases read in frame from base 1. CDR1 and CDR2, looked up from the germline V gene (reference sequence), are SEHNR and FQNEAQ. V and J lose 5 bases and 3 bases, and a span of 20 bases separates them. Using the deep immunoSEQ assay, multiplex PCR amplified TCR CDR3 regions from genomic DNA. For each cell subset, the extracted genomic DNA was distributed evenly across all wells of several immunoSEQ 96-well plates, and each plate served as one replicate. Each replicate PCR for sorted subsets received about 220 ng genomic DNA, equal to roughly 33,000 T cell genomes. The purified libraries were quantified using a Qubit 3.0 fluorometer, sized with a Bioanalyzer 2100, and then quantified again using the KAPA Library Quantification kit. A separate single-read 150-cycle Illumina NextSeq 550 flow cell was used to sequence each immunoSEQ 96-well plate. Per the source publication's procedure: The immunoSEQ output contained only junctional sequences without quality scores, so filtering could not match that applied to full-length reads. Sequences were annotated with PyIR, a Python wrapper for IgBLAST v1.9, and V/J genes and CDR3 were assigned using IMGT germline references. Reads were removed for weak V/J assignments (E-value above 1e-6), missing CDR3, stop codons, out-of-frame junctions, or ambiguous translated residues. V3J clonotypes were defined by identical inferred V gene, J gene, and CDR3 amino acid sequence. Percentage overlap between repertoires was calculated by dividing the number of shared unique clonotypes by the size of the smaller repertoire. Repertoire richness was assessed with RTK rarefaction, the Chao1 estimator, and Recon v2.1 estimates of unobserved clonotypes. Generation probabilities for all TCRbeta clonotypes obtained by the gDNA method from a handful of donors were computed using OLGA. TCRdb's version of the immuneACCESS table is confined to in-frame rearrangements and falls short of the full clone set. An unresolved V gene accounts for under half of the shortfall where checked; the remainder is of unknown origin. The V and J calls and clone size are taken from that table; D and trimming were inferred from the DNA. This sample has fewer than 800,000 clones in its table, and 92% of those were observed once. Together, the top ten hold more than 20% of the sample.

CD8 naive samples were CD45RO-negative cells positively selected for CCR7, giving a CD45RA+CCR7+ population that excluded TemRA cells. Healthy HIV-negative adults with no recently reported acute infections or vaccinations were included as donors. Every donor was a Caucasian adult living in Nashville, Tennessee, USA. Blood was obtained by leukapheresis, after which PBMCs were separated by Ficoll-Histopaque density gradient centrifugation and cryopreserved in liquid nitrogen vapor phase. Purity and quantity of every magnetically sorted T cell population were checked by analytical flow cytometry. Genomic DNA was isolated from every sorted fraction and measured by UV absorbance on a Nanodrop 2000c.

The receptor comes from a young man in good health. The chain uses TRBV7-9 and TRBJ2-7; a confident D gene designation cannot be given. Sequencing was performed on naive CD8+ T cells sorted from blood. Interpreted using the paper, the cell subset or site label stands for: CD45RA+CCR7+. This receptor has the CDR3 CASSKTSSAPFYEQYF. The nucleotide sequence is TGTGCCAGCAGCAAAACCTCCAGCGCGCCGTTCTACGAGCAGTACTTC.